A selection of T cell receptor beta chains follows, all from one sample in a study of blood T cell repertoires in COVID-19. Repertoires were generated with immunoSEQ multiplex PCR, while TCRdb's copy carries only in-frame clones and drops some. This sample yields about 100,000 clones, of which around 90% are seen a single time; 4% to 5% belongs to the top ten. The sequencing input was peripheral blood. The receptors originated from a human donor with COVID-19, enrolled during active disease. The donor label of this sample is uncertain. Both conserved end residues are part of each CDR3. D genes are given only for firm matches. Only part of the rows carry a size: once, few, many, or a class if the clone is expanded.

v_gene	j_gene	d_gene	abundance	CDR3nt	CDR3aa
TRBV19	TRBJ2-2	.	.	TGTGCCAGTAGCCACAGGGAAAATGGTCAGGAGCTGTTTTTT	CASSHRENGQELFF
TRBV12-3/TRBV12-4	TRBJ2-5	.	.	TGTGCCAGCAGTTTTGGGAGAGAGACCCAGTACTTC	CASSFGRETQYF
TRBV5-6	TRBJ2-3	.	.	TGTGCCAGCAGCTTTCCAGGGAGCACAGATACGCAGTATTTT	CASSFPGSTDTQYF
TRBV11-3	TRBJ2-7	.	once	TGTGCCAGCAGCTTAGAGGGGGGACCCTACGAGCAGTACTTC	CASSLEGGPYEQYF
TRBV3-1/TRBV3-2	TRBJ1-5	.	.	TGTGCCAGCAGCCAAGACCAGGCCAATCAGCCCCAGCATTTT	CASSQDQANQPQHF
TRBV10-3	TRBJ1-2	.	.	TGTGCCATCAGCGAAAGAGGACAGTCCGCTAGCTATGGCTACACCTTC	CAISERGQSASYGYTF
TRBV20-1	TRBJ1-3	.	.	TGCAGTGCTAGTCTAGGCAAGCCTGGAAACACCATATATTTT	CSASLGKPGNTIYF
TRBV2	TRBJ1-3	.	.	TGTGCCAGCAGGATCGGTGGAAACACCATATATTTT	CASRIGGNTIYF
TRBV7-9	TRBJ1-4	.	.	TGTGCCAGCAGCTCTACCCTCGGTAGGGGTAATGAAAAACTGTTTTTT	CASSSTLGRGNEKLFF
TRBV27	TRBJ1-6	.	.	TGTGCCAGCAGTAATCAGAATTCACCCCTCCACTTT	CASSNQNSPLHF
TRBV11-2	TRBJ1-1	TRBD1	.	TGTGCCAGCAGACCCACGACAGGGGGTTTTAAGGCTGAAGCTTTCTTT	CASRPTTGGFKAEAFF
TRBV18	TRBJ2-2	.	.	TGTGCCAGCTCACCGGGACTCTTCGGGGAGCTGTTTTTT	CASSPGLFGELFF
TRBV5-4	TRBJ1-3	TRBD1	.	TGTGCCAGCTCCCGGGACAGGGCTGGAAACACCATATATTTT	CASSRDRAGNTIYF
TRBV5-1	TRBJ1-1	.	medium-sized	TGCGCCAGCAGCTTGTTCGAGAGGACTGAAGCTTTCTTT	CASSLFERTEAFF
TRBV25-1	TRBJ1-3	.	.	TGTGCCAGCAGTGAACAGGGAAGGCATGGAAACACCATATATTTT	CASSEQGRHGNTIYF
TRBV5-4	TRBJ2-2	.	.	TGTGCCAGCAGCTTGGGGCTGAAGAACACCGGGGAGCTGTTTTTT	CASSLGLKNTGELFF
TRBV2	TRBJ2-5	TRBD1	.	TGTGCCAGCAGTGAAATGGCAGGGGGCGACGAGACCCAGTACTTC	CASSEMAGGDETQYF
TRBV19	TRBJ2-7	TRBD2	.	TGTGCCAGTAGTGCCGGGACTAGCGGGTCAGGAGGCTACGAGCAGTACTTC	CASSAGTSGSGGYEQYF
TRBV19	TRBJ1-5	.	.	TGTGCCAGTAGTCCCGCGGTCCGGCTGCCCCAGCATTTT	CASSPAVRLPQHF
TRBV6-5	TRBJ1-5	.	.	TGTGCCAGCATAGGTGTGTTCGGGTTTAGGCAGCCCCAGCATTTT	CASIGVFGFRQPQHF
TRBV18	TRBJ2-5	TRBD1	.	TGTGCCAGCTCACCACCTCCGGGACAGGGTCAATACTTC	CASSPPPGQGQYF
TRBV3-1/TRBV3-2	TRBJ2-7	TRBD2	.	TGTGCCAGCAGCCAAGATCCCTCCCCGGGACTAGCGGGGGGTAAGCAGTACTTC	CASSQDPSPGLAGGKQYF
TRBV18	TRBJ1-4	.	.	TGTGCCAGCTCATTGCAAGGCGGAGGGACTAATGAAAAACTGTTTTTT	CASSLQGGGTNEKLFF
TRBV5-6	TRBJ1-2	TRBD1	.	TGTGCCAGCAGCGTGGGACAGGGAAATTACTATGGCTACACCTTC	CASSVGQGNYYGYTF
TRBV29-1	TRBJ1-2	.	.	TGCAGCGTGACCGGTCAGGGAAAGACCGGCTACACCTTC	CSVTGQGKTGYTF
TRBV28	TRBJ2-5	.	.	TGTGCCAGCAGTTTACCCGGAGGCGGGGAGACCCAGTACTTC	CASSLPGGGETQYF
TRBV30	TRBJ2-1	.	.	TGTGCCTGGAGTGTAGAGGGGACTTTCAATATCTACAATGAGCAGTTCTTC	CAWSVEGTFNIYNEQFF
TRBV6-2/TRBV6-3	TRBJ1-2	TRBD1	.	TGTGCCAGCAGTTATCGCCCGGGACAGGGCGATGGCTACACCTTC	CASSYRPGQGDGYTF
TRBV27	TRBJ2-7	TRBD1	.	TGTGCCAGCAGCCAAGGACAGGGGGATGCCTACGAGCAGTACTTC	CASSQGQGDAYEQYF
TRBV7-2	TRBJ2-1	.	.	TGTGCCAGCAGCTGGACCCTAGACAGGGAGCAGTTCTTC	CASSWTLDREQFF
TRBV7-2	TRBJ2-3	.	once	TGTGCCAGCAGCCCCGGTCTGGCGGTAGATACGCAGTATTTT	CASSPGLAVDTQYF
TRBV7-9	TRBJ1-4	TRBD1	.	TGTGCCAGCAGCTTCGGTTGGACAGGTCCAACTAATGAAAAACTGTTTTTT	CASSFGWTGPTNEKLFF
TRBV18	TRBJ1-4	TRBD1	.	TGTGCCAGCTCCTTTGGACAGGGGGCGCCCAGTGATGAAAAACTGTTTTTT	CASSFGQGAPSDEKLFF
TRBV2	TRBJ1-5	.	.	TGTGCCAGCAGTGACAGGGAGGAACAGCCCCAGCATTTT	CASSDREEQPQHF
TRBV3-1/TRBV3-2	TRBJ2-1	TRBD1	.	TGTGCCAGCAGCCTCCAGGACAGGGTAATTAATGAGCAGTTCTTC	CASSLQDRVINEQFF